The 30 T cell receptor beta chains below all came from one sample that was sequenced in a study of tumor-infiltrating lymphocytes in localized non-small cell lung cancer. Clones were sequenced by immunoSEQ multiplex PCR, and TCRdb holds only the in-frame ones, with some missing. In the table there are roughly 11,000 clones, 65% to 85% of which are singletons. What was sequenced was lung tumor tissue. These receptors were collected from a human donor with non-small cell lung cancer.

The CDR3 DNA reads as TGTGCCAGCAGCCCGCCGATGGTCGGTTATGGCTACACCTTC. Translating gives CASSPPMVGYGYTF. The chain is built from TRBV6-6 and TRBJ1-2; D remains ambiguous. The germline V and J ends were trimmed by 6 bases and 5 bases, with 16 bases remaining between them. Germline V gene data show CDR1 as MNHNY and CDR2 as SVGAGI (reference sequence). The CDR3 loop spans 14 amino acids.

This clone came up once. This chain connects TRBV6-1 to TRBJ1-2; D is unresolved. Germline loops: CDR1 MNHNS, CDR2 SASEGT. Trimming shortened V by 7 bases and J by 3 bases, and 18 bases separated the two germline ends. CDR3 length: 15 amino acids. CDR3 region: CASTEGRIVYYGYTF. The CDR3 nucleotides read TGTGCCAGCACCGAAGGAAGAATAGTTTACTATGGCTACACCTTC.

This rearrangement joins TRBV27 to TRBJ2-3, with a tentative D call TRBD2 (6 bases). This CDR3 has 16 amino acids. V was cut by 5 bases and J by 2 bases, with 17 bases left in between. CDR1 is MNHEY and CDR2 is SMNVEV in the germline V gene (reference sequence). CDR3 bases: TGTGCCAGCAGTCAACACACTGGAGGGGTCACAGATACGCAGTATTTT. Translating gives CASSQHTGGVTDTQYF.

Regarding this clone: Additional DNA sequences in this sample encode the identical CDR3. The V call is TRBV5-6, the J call TRBJ2-5, with TRBD1 matching 7 bases. This CDR3 has 13 amino acids. J gave up 2 bases and V 5 bases, and 3 bases lay outside the gene matches. Germline V gene sequence: CDR1 SGHDT, CDR2 YYEEEE. Here the CDR3 DNA reads TGTGCCAGCAGGGGACAGATTCAAGAGACCCAGTACTTC. It yields the protein CASRGQIQETQYF.

The chain recombines TRBV5-4 with TRBJ2-7; 11 nucleotides align to TRBD2. The CDR3 sequence is 15 residues long. V was clipped by 4 bases and J by 7 bases; unmatched bases: 10. CDR1 is SGHNT, CDR2 YYREEE, per germline (reference sequence). In DNA form, the CDR3 reads TGTGCCAGCAGCCCCCGCCCTGGGACTAGCGGAGAGCAGTACTTC. Translation: CASSPRPGTSGEQYF. The full variable domain, in which reference TRBV5-4 and TRBJ2-7 provide the parts outside the CDR3, is ETGVTQSPTHLIKTRGQQVTLRCSSQSGHNTVSWYQQALGQGPQFIFQYYREEENGRGNFPPRFSGLQFPNYSSELNVNALELDDSALYLCASSPRPGTSGEQYFGPGTRLTVT.

The chain links TRBV2 to TRBJ2-7; 9 positions agree with TRBD2. V shed 3 bases, J shed 5 bases, and the junction held 5 bases outside the gene matches. The CDR3 totals 14 residues. The germline V gene encodes CDR1 SNHLY and CDR2 FYNNEI. CDR3 residues: CASSDPRLADEQYF. The CDR3 nucleotides are TGTGCCAGCAGTGATCCCCGACTAGCGGACGAGCAGTACTTC. Drawing the rest from reference TRBV2 and TRBJ2-7, the complete variable domain is EPEVTQTPSHQVTQMGQEVILRCVPISNHLYFYWYRQILGQKVEFLVSFYNNEISEKSEIFDDQFSVERPDGSNFTLKIRSTKLEDSAMYFCASSDPRLADEQYFGPGTRLTVT.

The chain joins TRBV2 to TRBJ2-4, with D possibly TRBD2 on 5 matching bases. V lost 10 bases and J lost 0, with 19 bases in between. Germline V gene sequence: CDR1 SNHLY, CDR2 FYNNEI. The CDR3 is 16 amino acids. The CDR3 DNA reads TGTGCCACCCGGGAAGGTCTGAGCCTAGCCAAAAACATTCAGTACTTC. Its translation: CATREGLSLAKNIQYF.

The J gene is TRBJ1-3, the V gene TRBV29-1; D ambiguous. Germline loops: CDR1 SQVTM, CDR2 ANQGSEA. The CDR3 totals 14 residues. Trimming cost V 2 bases and J 0 bases, with 8 bases left between them. The CDR3 nucleotides read TGCAGCGTTGAACCGGCCCCCTCTGGAAACACCATATATTTT. Residues: CSVEPAPSGNTIYF.

V gene TRBV4-2 combines with J gene TRBJ1-2; TRBD1 is a possible D gene (5 bases). The CDR3 extends over 16 amino acids. Germline V gives CDR1 LGHNA, CDR2 YNFKEQ. V was clipped by 6 bases and J by 0 bases, with 17 bases between them. Written as DNA, the CDR3 is TGTGCCAGCAGGCCCGAGGGACGCATATCTAACTATGGCTACACCTTC. Protein: CASRPEGRISNYGYTF.

This rearrangement joins TRBV5-6 to TRBJ2-3; the D is unclear. V was pared by 1 base and J by 5 bases, with 8 bases between. CDR1 SGHDT and CDR2 YYEEEE come from the germline V gene. CDR3 length: 13 amino acids. This chain's CDR3 is CASSLRVRDTQYF. As DNA, the CDR3 is TGTGCCAGCAGCTTGAGGGTGCGAGATACGCAGTATTTT.

The chain has TRBV18 and TRBJ2-7; TRBD1 is a possible D gene (6 bases). Per germline, CDR1 KGHSH and CDR2 LQKENI. The CDR3 loop spans 15 amino acids. Trimming cost V 6 bases and J 0 bases, with 15 bases left between them. CDR3 nucleotide sequence: TGTGCCAGCTCCCCCGACAGGCCGAGCTCCTACGAGCAGTACTTC. This sequence encodes CASSPDRPSSYEQYF.

The V gene is TRBV11-1, the J gene TRBJ2-2, with TRBD2 matching over 13 bases. The CDR3 sequence is 18 residues long. Germline V lookup: CDR1 SGHAT, CDR2 FQDESV (reference sequence). V lost 4 bases, J lost 6 bases, and 11 bases stayed unmatched. The CDR3, as DNA: TGTGCCAGCAGCTCCTCGACTAGCGGGAGGTTTGGCGCCGGGGAGCTGTTTTTT. Its translation: CASSSSTSGRFGAGELFF.

V gene TRBV30 combines with J gene TRBJ1-5, with no clear D. There are 14 residues in the CDR3. Germline CDR1 GTSNPN, CDR2 SVGIG (reference sequence). The V gene lost 1 base and the J gene lost 3 bases, with 10 bases spanning the gap. The CDR3 nucleotides read TGTGCCTGGAGTGGACGGGCTACCAATCAGCCCCAGCATTTT. This sequence encodes CAWSGRATNQPQHF.

The J gene is TRBJ2-2, the V gene TRBV7-8, with 7 bases lining up with TRBD2. The ends lost 5 bases at V and 5 bases at J; junction bases unmatched: 8. This CDR3 comprises 15 residues. The germline V gene has CDR1 SGHVS and CDR2 FQNEAQ. This CDR3 reads CASSPRQGGTGELFF. The CDR3 DNA reads TGTGCCAGCAGCCCAAGGCAGGGAGGGACCGGGGAGCTGTTTTTT. Based on the CDR3 plus reference TRBV7-8 and TRBJ2-2, the full variable domain is GAGVSQSPRYKVAKRGQDVALRCDPISGHVSLFWYQQALGQGPEFLTYFQNEAQLDKSGLPSDRFFAERPEGSVSTLKIQRTQQEDSAVYLCASSPRQGGTGELFFGEGSRLTVL.

There are a few counts of this clone. At one boundary the junction diverges from the germline segment, which might be a read error. The chain is built from TRBV27 and TRBJ2-7; 8 bases agree with TRBD1. CDR3 size: 12 residues. Germline V gene lookup returns CDR1 MNHEY and CDR2 SMNVEV (reference sequence). The CDR3 protein is CASSLMGTGLHF. Written as DNA, the CDR3 is TGTGCCAGCAGTTTAATGGGGACAGGACTCCACTTC.

This clone turned up a few times. The V call is TRBV5-6, the J call TRBJ2-2; weak D call: TRBD1 (6 bases). V shed 3 bases and J shed 0 bases, with 9 bases lying between them. CDR1 and CDR2 from the germline V gene are SGHDT and YYEEEE. This CDR3 contains 15 residues. The CDR3 DNA is TGTGCCAGCAGCTGGGGGCAGACGAACACCGGGGAGCTGTTTTTT. This encodes CASSWGQTNTGELFF.

The chain combines TRBV6-5 with TRBJ1-4; 7 positions match TRBD1. The CDR3 extends over 15 amino acids. V shed 5 bases and J 3 bases; nucleotides not matched to a gene: 6. Germline CDR1 and CDR2: MNHEY and SVGAGI. CDR3 DNA sequence: TGTGCCAGCAGTAATACAGGGGCGGCTAATGAAAAACTGTTTTTT. Amino acids: CASSNTGAANEKLFF.

The genes are TRBV6-1 and TRBJ2-5; maybe TRBD1 (5 bases). V lost 2 bases and J 4 bases, leaving 8 bases between the germline ends. Per germline, CDR1 MNHNS and CDR2 SASEGT. The CDR3 has 13 amino acids. Written as DNA, the CDR3 is TGTGCCAGCAGTGAAATTAGGGGAGAGACCCAGTACTTC. This gives the protein CASSEIRGETQYF.

This clone was counted a few times. This rearrangement joins TRBV7-9 to TRBJ2-4, with D possibly TRBD1 on 5 matching bases. The CDR3 extends over 16 amino acids. Germline-derived CDR1 and CDR2 are SEHNR and FQNEAQ (reference sequence). Trimming shortened V by 1 base and J by 6 bases, and 16 bases separated the two germline ends. The CDR3 loop is CASSLGQRGLRNIQYF. In DNA form, the CDR3 reads TGTGCCAGCAGCTTAGGACAAAGGGGCTTGAGAAACATTCAGTACTTC.

This clone appeared once. The chain is built from TRBV10-3 and TRBJ2-5; D may match TRBD1 or TRBD2 (7 bases each). Germline CDR1 ENHRY, CDR2 SYGVKD. CDR3 length equals 12 residues. Trimming left V 6 bases short and J 5 bases short, with 10 bases between. CDR3 sequence: CAISQGGETQYF. The CDR3 DNA is TGTGCCATCAGCCAGGGGGGGGAGACCCAGTACTTC.

The chain recombines TRBV6-1 with TRBJ2-2; 12 bases map to TRBD2. J lost 9 bases, V lost 10 bases, and 6 bases had no gene match. The CDR3 loop spans 13 amino acids. Germline CDR1 reads MNHNS; CDR2 reads SASEGT. This chain's CDR3 is CATKGLAGWELFF. CDR3 sequence (DNA): TGTGCCACCAAAGGACTAGCGGGATGGGAGCTGTTTTTT.

The V call is TRBV6-5, the J call TRBJ1-2; 7 bases map to TRBD1. Trimming at V came to 0 bases and at J to 4 bases, leaving 2 bases not matched to a gene. Germline V CDR1 and CDR2: MNHEY, SVGAGI. The CDR3 spans 14 residues. CDR3 residues: CASSYSAGGYGYTF. CDR3 sequence (DNA): TGTGCCAGCAGTTACTCGGCAGGGGGCTATGGCTACACCTTC.

The V call is TRBV2, the J call TRBJ1-2; D is possibly TRBD1 (6 bases). Trimming removed 0 bases at V and 2 bases at J, with 7 bases between. The CDR3 has 14 amino acids. Per the germline V gene, CDR1 is SNHLY and CDR2 is FYNNEI. The CDR3 region has the DNA TGTGCCAGCAGTGAAGCGCAGGGGAACTATGGCTACACCTTC. It codes for CASSEAQGNYGYTF.

This chain links TRBV5-1 with TRBJ2-2, with D possibly called TRBD1 or TRBD2 (6 bases each). Trimming pared 4 bases from V and 7 bases from J, leaving 14 bases between. Per the germline V gene, CDR1 is SGHRS and CDR2 is YFSETQ. The CDR3 covers 14 residues. The CDR3 nucleotides are TGCGCCAGCAGCCGCGTGGAGGGGGGCGGGGAGCTGTTTTTT. Its protein is CASSRVEGGGELFF.

Details on this clone: Other DNA sequences of this sample code for an identical CDR3. This rearrangement joins TRBV6-5 to TRBJ1-1; the D gene is possibly TRBD1 (5 bases). The V end was cut by 5 bases, the J end by 9 bases, with 13 bases between. Germline values: CDR1 MNHEY, CDR2 SVGAGI. The CDR3 has 12 residues. The CDR3 here is CASSQEEGQAFF. CDR3 in DNA: TGTGCCAGCAGTCAAGAGGAGGGGCAAGCTTTCTTT.

V is TRBV19 and J is TRBJ2-1, with TRBD2 as a possible D gene (5 bases). The V end was cut by 4 bases, the J end by 10 bases, with 11 bases between. Germline V gene data show CDR1 as LNHDA and CDR2 as SQIVND (reference sequence). The CDR3 spans 12 residues. CDR3 protein: CASSTTRLEQFF. In DNA form, the CDR3 reads TGTGCCAGTAGTACAACTAGGCTCGAGCAGTTCTTC.

The chain combines TRBV19 with TRBJ2-5, with D unclear. V lost 1 base and J lost 2, with 5 bases in between. From germline, CDR1 is LNHDA and CDR2 SQIVND (reference sequence). The CDR3 has 13 residues. CDR3 nucleotides: TGTGCCAGTAGTATAGGGGATCAAGAGACCCAGTACTTC. This codes for CASSIGDQETQYF.

V and J are TRBV6-6 and TRBJ2-7; D is uncertain. CDR3 length: 14 amino acids. V shed 2 bases and J shed 3 bases, with 11 bases lying between them. Germline CDR1 reads MNHNY; CDR2 reads SVGAGI (reference sequence). The CDR3: CASSYGPTRYEQYF. The CDR3 nucleotides read TGTGCCAGCAGTTACGGGCCGACCCGCTACGAGCAGTACTTC.

The V gene is TRBV6-5, the J gene TRBJ2-3, with 7 bases matching TRBD2. CDR1 and CDR2 (germline): MNHEY, SVGAGI. The CDR3 spans 14 residues. V dropped 7 bases and J dropped 4; count of bases not matched to a gene: 8. The CDR3 is CASKRTSRADTQYF. DNA of the CDR3: TGTGCCAGCAAGAGGACTAGTCGCGCAGATACGCAGTATTTT.

This sequence joins TRBV21-1 and TRBJ2-7; TRBD2 is taken as the D call from the table, unchecked against the DNA. TRBV21-1 is classified as a pseudogene. The CDR3 has 14 residues. DNA of the CDR3: TGTGCCAGCAGCAAAAGGAGAATTTCCTACGAGCAGTACTTC. Amino acid sequence: CASSKRRISYEQYF.